A single T cell receptor (beta chain) is shown here with its context. These data belong to a study of technical replicates of blood from several donors. The table came from immunoSEQ multiplex PCR; TCRdb's copy has only in-frame clones and leaves some out. This sample has about 82,000 clones, with around 93% found just once. V shed 2 bases and J 5 bases; nucleotides not matched to a gene: 8. The CDR3 runs 16 residues. Germline V lookup: CDR1 MNHNY, CDR2 SVGAGI (reference sequence). This chain uses TRBV6-6 with TRBJ2-1; 8 nucleotides line up with TRBD1. The sample was T cells isolated from PBMCs. This TCR was recovered from a human donor in good health. CDR3: CASSYPSEGQDNEQFF. The CDR3 nucleotides read TGTGCCAGCAGTTACCCCTCCGAGGGACAGGACAATGAGCAGTTCTTC.